The 10 T cell receptor beta chains listed next were all sequenced from one sample in a study of blood T cell repertoires in COVID-19. Assay used: immunoSEQ multiplex PCR; TCRdb lists only in-frame clones, some missing. In the table there are roughly 380,000 clones, over 85% of which are singletons. The sequenced sample was peripheral blood. Every receptor here comes from a woman aged 60-75 years with COVID-19, enrolled during active disease.

This clone was counted a few times. This chain links TRBV5-1 with TRBJ1-1; tentatively, D is TRBD1 (5 bases). This CDR3 has 15 residues. V was clipped by 3 bases and J by 4 bases, with 16 bases between them. Germline V gene lookup returns CDR1 SGHRS and CDR2 YFSETQ. The CDR3 reads CASSWDGPGGTEAFF. The CDR3 DNA follows: TGCGCCAGCAGCTGGGACGGACCCGGGGGCACTGAAGCTTTCTTT.

The rearrangement uses TRBV27 and TRBJ2-7, with D possibly TRBD1 on 6 matching bases. Deletions cut 5 bases from V and 2 bases from J, with 16 bases between. CDR1 is MNHEY and CDR2 is SMNVEV in the germline V gene (reference sequence). This CDR3 is 15 amino acids long. CDR3 sequence (DNA): TGTGCCAGCAGTGGCCTTGGGGGCAAAACCTACGAGCAGTACTTC. Translated, it gives CASSGLGGKTYEQYF.

J is TRBJ2-1 and V is TRBV5-4, with 12 bases fitting TRBD2. J gave up 9 bases and V 4 bases, and 11 bases lay outside the gene matches. The CDR3 has 16 amino acids. Germline V gives CDR1 SGHNT, CDR2 YYREEE (reference sequence). The chain's CDR3 is CASSTLAGGRYFEQFF. The DNA for the CDR3 is TGTGCCAGCAGCACCCTAGCGGGGGGGCGGTATTTTGAGCAGTTCTTC.

V gene TRBV5-1 combines with J gene TRBJ1-2; D possibly corresponds to TRBD1 (6 bases). V lost 0 bases and J 2 bases, leaving 11 bases between the germline ends. Germline-derived CDR1 and CDR2 are SGHRS and YFSETQ. The CDR3 consists of 15 residues. The CDR3: CASSLDDRSNYGYTF. In DNA, the CDR3 is TGCGCCAGCAGCTTGGATGACAGGAGCAACTATGGCTACACCTTC.

The chain couples TRBV28 to TRBJ2-1; 8 nucleotides line up with TRBD2. The germline V gene encodes CDR1 MDHEN and CDR2 SYDVKM. J gave up 2 bases and V 3 bases, and 6 bases lay outside the gene matches. The CDR3 extends over 16 amino acids. For the CDR3, the DNA is TGTGCCAGCAGTTTGTTAGCGGGGCTAGCCTACAATGAGCAGTTCTTC. It codes for CASSLLAGLAYNEQFF.

This clone appeared a single time. This chain's CDR3 is CASSPSPIIIDSGNTIYF. As DNA, the CDR3 is TGTGCCAGCAGCCCTTCCCCTATAATAATAGACTCTGGAAACACCATATATTTT. The rearrangement links TRBV11-2 to TRBJ1-3; no clear D gene. V was trimmed by 5 bases and J by 0 bases, leaving 20 bases between them. The germline V gene has CDR1 SGHAT and CDR2 FQNNGV. The CDR3 covers 18 residues.

The V and J genes are TRBV30 and TRBJ1-5, with D unclear. V was pared by 2 bases and J by 6 bases, with 5 bases between. The CDR3 spans 11 residues. Germline CDR1 GTSNPN, CDR2 SVGIG (reference sequence). The CDR3, as DNA: TGTGCCTGGAGTAGAGGTCAGCCCCAGCATTTT. Its translation is CAWSRGQPQHF.

This clone has just one count. The rearrangement uses TRBV15 and TRBJ1-1, with unresolved D. The germline gives CDR1 LNHNV, CDR2 YYDKDF (reference sequence). V was pared by 4 bases and J by 4 bases, with 13 bases between. The CDR3 is 14 residues long. DNA of the CDR3: TGTGCCACCAGCATCCGAGGAGCGCGCACTGAAGCTTTCTTT. It specifies CATSIRGARTEAFF.

V and J are TRBV18 and TRBJ1-1; D might be TRBD1 (5 bases). Germline CDR1 is KGHSH and CDR2 is LQKENI. Trimming cost V 5 bases and J 6 bases, with 19 bases left between them. The CDR3 is 15 residues long. This CDR3 reads CASSTSREGYAEAFF. The DNA of the CDR3 is TGTGCCAGCTCAACGAGCAGGGAAGGATATGCTGAAGCTTTCTTT.

This clone occurred once. CDR3 sequence reads: CASSELFGFNQPQHF. For the CDR3, the DNA is TGTGCCAGCAGTGAACTTTTTGGCTTCAATCAGCCCCAGCATTTT. V is TRBV6-1 and J is TRBJ1-5; unclear D gene. This CDR3 comprises 15 residues. Germline V gene lookup returns CDR1 MNHNS and CDR2 SASEGT. V dropped 2 bases and J dropped 3 bases, with 11 bases sitting between them.